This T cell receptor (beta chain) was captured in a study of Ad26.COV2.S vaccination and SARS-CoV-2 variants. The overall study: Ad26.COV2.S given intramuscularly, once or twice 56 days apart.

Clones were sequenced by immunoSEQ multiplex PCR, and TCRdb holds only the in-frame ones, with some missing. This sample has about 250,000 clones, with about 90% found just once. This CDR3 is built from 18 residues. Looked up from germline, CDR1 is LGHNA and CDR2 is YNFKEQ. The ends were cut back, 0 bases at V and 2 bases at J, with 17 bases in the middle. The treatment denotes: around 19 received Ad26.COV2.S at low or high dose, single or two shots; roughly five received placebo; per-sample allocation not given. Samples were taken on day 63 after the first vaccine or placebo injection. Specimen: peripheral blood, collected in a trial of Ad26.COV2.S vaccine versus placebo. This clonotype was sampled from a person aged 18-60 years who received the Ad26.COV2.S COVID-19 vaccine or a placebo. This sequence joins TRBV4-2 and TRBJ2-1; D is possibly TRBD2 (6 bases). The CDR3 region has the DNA TGTGCCAGCAGCCAAGATCTTAGGGCTAGCGTCCCCTACAATGAGCAGTTCTTC. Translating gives CASSQDLRASVPYNEQFF.